This entry lists 26 T cell receptor beta chains sequenced from one sample in a study of identifying expanded T cells in peripheral blood. Some clones are missing from TCRdb's copy, which holds only in-frame ones; the method was immunoSEQ multiplex PCR. The sample yields 120,000 or so clones, roughly 80% seen once. The specimen sequenced was blood. All receptors derive from a person between 18 and 70 years old in good health.

The chain couples TRBV5-1 to TRBJ2-7; a weak D match, TRBD1 (6 bases). The CDR3 sequence is 18 residues long. CDR1 is SGHRS, CDR2 YFSETQ, per germline. V gave up 0 bases and J gave up 1 base, with 20 bases separating them. CDR3 nucleotides: TGCGCCAGCAGCTTGGGGTATGGGTCCCCAGGGGAATCCTACGAGCAGTACTTC. This sequence encodes CASSLGYGSPGESYEQYF.

The rearrangement links TRBV9 to TRBJ2-3; D not certain. V was clipped by 1 base and J by 2 bases, with 5 bases between them. This CDR3 is 13 amino acids long. Germline CDR1 SGDLS, CDR2 YYNGEE. The CDR3 DNA reads TGTGCCAGCAGCGTAAAGTACACAGATACGCAGTATTTT. Translation gives CASSVKYTDTQYF.

The chain links TRBV19 to TRBJ2-1, with 9 positions matching TRBD1. The CDR3 loop spans 15 amino acids. J lost 4 bases, V lost 5 bases, and 6 bases had no gene match. Germline CDR1 reads LNHDA; CDR2 reads SQIVND (reference sequence). CDR3 DNA: TGTGCCAGTAGTCTACAGGGGGCGGAATACAATGAGCAGTTCTTC. This sequence encodes CASSLQGAEYNEQFF. The complete variable domain, with remaining parts taken from reference TRBV19 and TRBJ2-1, reads DGGITQSPKYLFRKEGQNVTLSCEQNLNHDAMYWYRQDPGQGLRLIYYSQIVNDFQKGDIAEGYSVSREKKESFPLTVTSAQKNPTAFYLCASSLQGAEYNEQFFGPGTRLTVL.

The rearrangement links TRBV6-6 to TRBJ1-1; D unclear. Trimming stripped 6 bases from V and 5 bases from J, with 13 bases between. From germline, CDR1 is MNHNY and CDR2 SVGAGI (reference sequence). This CDR3 spans 13 amino acids. The CDR3 spells CASRPEGRTEAFF. In DNA form, the CDR3 reads TGTGCCAGCAGGCCCGAGGGTCGGACTGAAGCTTTCTTT.

This sequence joins TRBV6-1 and TRBJ1-1, with no clear D. V was shortened by 3 bases and J by 4 bases, with 9 bases between the two germline ends. This CDR3 contains 13 residues. CDR1 is MNHNS, CDR2 SASEGT, per germline. CDR3 sequence reads: CASSESSGTEAFF. CDR3 bases: TGTGCCAGCAGTGAGTCTTCGGGCACTGAAGCTTTCTTT.

The CDR3 loop is CASSQAGTEISYNEQFF. In DNA form, the CDR3 reads TGCGCCAGCAGCCAAGCCGGGACTGAGATCTCCTACAATGAGCAGTTCTTC. J is TRBJ2-1 and V is TRBV4-1; D is possibly TRBD2 (6 bases). The CDR3 spans 17 residues. The germline CDR1 and CDR2 sequences are MGHRA and YSYEKL. Trimming removed 1 base at V and 0 bases at J, with 13 bases between.

The rearrangement links TRBV12-5 to TRBJ1-2; possibly TRBD1 for D (5 bases). V was pared by 2 bases and J by 1 base, with 11 bases between. The CDR3 loop spans 15 amino acids. From germline, CDR1 is LGHNT and CDR2 FRNRAP. CDR3 sequence: CASGLHQGLNYGYTF. CDR3 DNA sequence: TGTGCTAGTGGTTTGCATCAGGGACTTAACTATGGCTACACCTTC.

This chain uses TRBV6-5 with TRBJ2-7; D unresolved. CDR1 MNHEY and CDR2 SVGAGI come from the germline V gene. The CDR3 contains 13 residues. Trimming shortened V by 0 bases and J by 4 bases, and 7 bases separated the two germline ends. The CDR3 coding sequence is TGTGCCAGCAGTTACTCGTCTCTATACGAGCAGTACTTC. It yields the protein CASSYSSLYEQYF.

V and J are TRBV19 and TRBJ1-4; maybe TRBD1 (5 bases). CDR3 length: 15 residues. The V end was cut by 6 bases, the J end by 7 bases, with 18 bases between. Germline V gene lookup returns CDR1 LNHDA and CDR2 SQIVND (reference sequence). The CDR3: CASSDRGAEAEKLFF. The CDR3 coding sequence is TGTGCCAGTAGCGACCGTGGGGCGGAGGCTGAAAAACTGTTTTTT.

The gene calls are TRBV5-1 and TRBJ1-2; D unresolved. This CDR3 has 14 residues. Germline lookup yields CDR1 SGHRS and CDR2 YFSETQ. Trimming left V 5 bases short and J 2 bases short, with 13 bases between. The CDR3 sequence: CASRARLDNYGYTF. The CDR3, as DNA: TGCGCCAGCAGGGCCCGTTTAGACAACTATGGCTACACCTTC.

The chain carries TRBV5-5 and TRBJ2-7; 9 bases line up with TRBD1. V was pared by 7 bases and J by 3 bases, with 11 bases of the junction left unmatched. In germline, CDR1 is SGHKS, CDR2 YYEKEE (reference sequence). The CDR3 covers 15 residues. CDR3 sequence: CASGSPGQGIYEQYF. The CDR3 DNA reads as TGTGCCAGCGGGTCGCCGGGACAGGGAATCTACGAGCAGTACTTC. Combining the CDR3 with reference TRBV5-5 and TRBJ2-7 gives the whole variable domain DAGVTQSPTHLIKTRGQQVTLRCSPISGHKSVSWYQQVLGQGPQFIFQYYEKEERGRGNFPDRFSARQFPNYSSELNVNALLLGDSALYLCASGSPGQGIYEQYFGPGTRLTVT.

The V gene is TRBV6-6, the J gene TRBJ2-3; D is uncertain. This CDR3 spans 13 amino acids. Germline CDR1 reads MNHNY; CDR2 reads SVGAGI (reference sequence). Between the trimmed V and J ends, which lost 11 bases and 2 bases, there was a span of 14 bases. This CDR3 is CAGRHGDTDTQYF. Here the CDR3 DNA reads TGTGCCGGCCGGCATGGGGACACAGATACGCAGTATTTT.

This clone was counted a single time. The V gene is TRBV13, the J gene TRBJ1-5; D remains unclear. V was clipped by 5 bases and J by 1 base, with 9 bases between them. The CDR3 is made up of 14 amino acids. Per the germline V gene, CDR1 is PRHDT and CDR2 is FYEKMQ (reference sequence). CDR3 in DNA: TGTGCCAGCAGCGACCGGAGGAGCAATCAGCCCCAGCATTTT. Protein product: CASSDRRSNQPQHF. Variable domain in full (rest from reference TRBV13 and TRBJ1-5): AAGVIQSPRHLIKEKRETATLKCYPIPRHDTVYWYQQGPGQDPQFLISFYEKMQSDKGSIPDRFSAQQFSDYHSELNMSSLELGDSALYFCASSDRRSNQPQHFGDGTRLSIL.

V and J are TRBV19 and TRBJ2-6, with TRBD1 as a possible D gene (5 bases). This CDR3 is 15 amino acids long. The germline gives CDR1 LNHDA, CDR2 SQIVND (reference sequence). Trimming left V 5 bases short and J 0 bases short, with 8 bases between. CDR3: CASSPDSSGANVLTF. The CDR3 nucleotides are TGTGCCAGTAGTCCTGACAGCTCTGGGGCCAACGTCCTGACTTTC.

This clone was seen a few times. The V gene is TRBV6-5, the J gene TRBJ1-2, with 9 bases aligning to TRBD1. J lost 6 bases, V lost 4 bases, and 6 bases had no gene match. This CDR3 spans 14 amino acids. The germline gives CDR1 MNHEY, CDR2 SVGAGI. The CDR3 protein is CASSLQGARNGYTF. In DNA form, the CDR3 reads TGTGCCAGCAGTTTACAGGGGGCGCGGAATGGCTACACCTTC.

V and J are TRBV7-2 and TRBJ1-2; D is uncertain. Trimming pared 3 bases from V and 10 bases from J, leaving 18 bases between. This CDR3 comprises 14 residues. Per the germline V gene, CDR1 is SGHTA and CDR2 is FQGNSA. CDR3 nucleotides: TGTGCCAGCAGCTTCGGGAATGGGCACGAACACTACACCTTC. Its translation: CASSFGNGHEHYTF.

This rearrangement joins TRBV7-8 to TRBJ2-7; D possibly matches TRBD1 or TRBD2 (5 bases each). The CDR3 runs to 14 residues. V gave up 5 bases and J gave up 4 bases, with 15 bases separating them. CDR1 and CDR2 (germline): SGHVS, FQNEAQ. Here the CDR3 DNA reads TGTGCCAGCAGCCGCCGGGACCCTCAGTACGAGCAGTACTTC. This sequence encodes CASSRRDPQYEQYF. The full variable domain, with the rest looked up from reference TRBV7-8 and TRBJ2-7, is GAGVSQSPRYKVAKRGQDVALRCDPISGHVSLFWYQQALGQGPEFLTYFQNEAQLDKSGLPSDRFFAERPEGSVSTLKIQRTQQEDSAVYLCASSRRDPQYEQYFGPGTRLTVT.

This clone was picked up one time. The V gene is TRBV5-1, the J gene TRBJ2-3, with D unclear. The V gene's germline CDR1 is SGHRS and CDR2 YFSETQ. With 1 base removed from V and 3 bases from J, the gap between germline ends came to 6 bases. The CDR3 is made up of 13 amino acids. The CDR3 loop reads CASSLLGTDTQYF. The CDR3 region has the DNA TGCGCCAGCAGCTTGCTAGGTACAGATACGCAGTATTTT.

The chain has TRBV19 and TRBJ1-2, with D tentatively TRBD1 (5 bases). CDR1 is LNHDA and CDR2 is SQIVND in the germline V gene (reference sequence). The CDR3 loop spans 13 amino acids. The V and J ends lost 7 bases and 9 bases respectively, with 18 bases between them. The DNA for the CDR3 is TGTGCCAGTACTAGAGGCTGGGGGGAAAGCTACACCTTC. This codes for CASTRGWGESYTF.

The rearrangement links TRBV5-1 to TRBJ1-2, with 7 nucleotides matching TRBD1. V shed 2 bases and J 4 bases; nucleotides not matched to a gene: 8. The CDR3 totals 15 residues. Per germline, CDR1 SGHRS and CDR2 YFSETQ. The CDR3 loop is CASSLSLGGGYGYTF. The CDR3 DNA reads TGCGCCAGCAGCTTATCGCTAGGGGGCGGCTATGGCTACACCTTC. Variable domain in full (rest from reference TRBV5-1 and TRBJ1-2): KAGVTQTPRYLIKTRGQQVTLSCSPISGHRSVSWYQQTPGQGLQFLFEYFSETQRNKGNFPGRFSGRQFSNSRSEMNVSTLELGDSALYLCASSLSLGGGYGYTFGSGTRLTVV.

The chain employs TRBV27 and TRBJ2-2; D gene unclear. There are 14 residues in the CDR3. The germline CDR1 and CDR2 sequences are MNHEY and SMNVEV (reference sequence). Trimming left V 4 bases short and J 2 bases short, with 8 bases between. As DNA, the CDR3 is TGTGCCAGCAGTTATCAGTTAAACACCGGGGAGCTGTTTTTT. Amino acids: CASSYQLNTGELFF.

J is TRBJ1-2 and V is TRBV7-2, with TRBD1 as a possible D gene (5 bases). Trimming removed 6 bases from V and 5 bases from J, with 22 bases in between. Germline V CDR1 and CDR2: SGHTA, FQGNSA. The CDR3 consists of 16 residues. CDR3 residues: CASSSGGRAGRYGYTF. The CDR3 coding sequence is TGTGCCAGCAGTAGTGGTGGCCGGGCAGGGAGGTATGGCTACACCTTC.

J is TRBJ1-5 and V is TRBV30, with 7 bases matching TRBD1. V trimming: 0 bases; J trimming: 5 bases; junction bases outside the gene matches: 1. Germline CDR1 reads GTSNPN; CDR2 reads SVGIG (reference sequence). The CDR3 extends over 13 amino acids. The CDR3 DNA reads TGTGCCTGGAGTGTCACAGGGGATCAGCCCCAGCATTTT. Its translation: CAWSVTGDQPQHF.

The chain employs TRBV7-9 and TRBJ2-5; 7 bases fit TRBD1. Germline CDR1 is SEHNR and CDR2 is FQNEAQ (reference sequence). CDR3 length: 15 residues. J lost 2 bases, V lost 6 bases, and 9 bases had no gene match. The CDR3 bases are TGTGCCAGCAGGAGACAGGGACCTATTCAAGAGACCCAGTACTTC. Translating gives CASRRQGPIQETQYF.

This clone showed up just a few times. The genes are TRBV9 and TRBJ2-7, with 8 positions matching TRBD1. The CDR3 has 17 amino acids. The germline V gene encodes CDR1 SGDLS and CDR2 YYNGEE. With 4 bases clipped from V and 5 bases from J, the junction kept 17 bases outside the gene matches. CDR3 sequence: CASSPRIGTGVYNEQYF. Here the CDR3 DNA reads TGTGCCAGCAGCCCACGTATCGGGACAGGAGTGTACAACGAGCAGTACTTC.

The genes are TRBV4-3 and TRBJ1-3; tentative D call: TRBD1 (5 bases). Germline V gene sequence: CDR1 LGHNA, CDR2 YSLEER. The CDR3 consists of 16 residues. The V and J ends lost 0 bases and 0 bases respectively, with 9 bases between them. CDR3 sequence reads: CASSQDWGNSGNTIYF. CDR3 coding DNA: TGCGCCAGCAGCCAAGACTGGGGGAACTCTGGAAACACCATATATTTT.